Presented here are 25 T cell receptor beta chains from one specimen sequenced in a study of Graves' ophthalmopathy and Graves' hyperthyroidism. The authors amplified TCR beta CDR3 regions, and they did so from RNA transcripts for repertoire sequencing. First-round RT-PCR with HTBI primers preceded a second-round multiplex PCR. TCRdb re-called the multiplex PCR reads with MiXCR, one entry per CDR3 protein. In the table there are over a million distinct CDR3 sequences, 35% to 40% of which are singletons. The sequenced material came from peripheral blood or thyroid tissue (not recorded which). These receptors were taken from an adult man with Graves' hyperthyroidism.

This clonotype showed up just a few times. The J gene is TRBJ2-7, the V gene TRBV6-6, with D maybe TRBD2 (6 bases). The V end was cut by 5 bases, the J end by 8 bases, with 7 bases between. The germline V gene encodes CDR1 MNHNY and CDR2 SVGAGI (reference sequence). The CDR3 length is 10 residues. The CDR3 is CASSREQQYF. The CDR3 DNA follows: TGTGCCAGCAGTCGGGAGCAGCAGTACTTC.

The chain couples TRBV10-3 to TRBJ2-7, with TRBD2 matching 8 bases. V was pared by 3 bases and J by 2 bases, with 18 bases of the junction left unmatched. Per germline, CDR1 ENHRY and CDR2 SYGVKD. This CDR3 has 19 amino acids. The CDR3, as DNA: TGTGCCATCAGTGATGTAGCGGGAATGAACACCGGGGAGGCCTACGAGCAGTACTTC. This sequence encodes CAISDVAGMNTGEAYEQYF.

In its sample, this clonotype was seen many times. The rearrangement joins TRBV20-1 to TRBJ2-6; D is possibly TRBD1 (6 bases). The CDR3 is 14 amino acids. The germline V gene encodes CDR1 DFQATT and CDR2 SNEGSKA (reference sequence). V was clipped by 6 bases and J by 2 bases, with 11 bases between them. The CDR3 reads CSAWRQAGANVLTF. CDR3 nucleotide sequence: TGCAGTGCCTGGAGACAGGCTGGGGCCAACGTCCTGACTTTC.

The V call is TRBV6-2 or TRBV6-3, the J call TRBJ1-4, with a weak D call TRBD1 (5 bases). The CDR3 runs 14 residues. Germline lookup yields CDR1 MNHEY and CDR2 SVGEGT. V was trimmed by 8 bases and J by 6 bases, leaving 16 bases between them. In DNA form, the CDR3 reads TGTGCCAGCCGTCGGGGCAGCGGGGATGAAAAACTGTTTTTT. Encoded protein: CASRRGSGDEKLFF.

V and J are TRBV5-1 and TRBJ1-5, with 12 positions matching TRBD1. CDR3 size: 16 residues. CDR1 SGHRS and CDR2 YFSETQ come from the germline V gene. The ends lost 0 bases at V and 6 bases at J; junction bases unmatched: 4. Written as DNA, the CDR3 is TGCGCCAGCAGCTTGGGGGACAGGGGGCAACTTCAGCCCCAGCATTTT. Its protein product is CASSLGDRGQLQPQHF.

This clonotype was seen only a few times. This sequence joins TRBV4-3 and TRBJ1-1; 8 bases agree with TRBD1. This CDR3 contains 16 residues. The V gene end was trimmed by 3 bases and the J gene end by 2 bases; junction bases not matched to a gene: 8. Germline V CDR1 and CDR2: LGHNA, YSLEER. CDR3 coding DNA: TGCGCCAGCAGCCACGGGACAGGCAGGCGCAACACTGAAGCTTTCTTT. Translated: CASSHGTGRRNTEAFF.

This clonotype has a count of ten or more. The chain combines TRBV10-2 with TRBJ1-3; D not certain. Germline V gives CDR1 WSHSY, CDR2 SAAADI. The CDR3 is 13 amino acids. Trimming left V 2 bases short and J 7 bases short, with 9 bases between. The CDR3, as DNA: TGCGCCAGCAGTGAGGACGGCATGAACACCATATATTTT. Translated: CASSEDGMNTIYF.

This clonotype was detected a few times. As DNA, the CDR3 is TGCAGTGCTGATCGGACAGAAGCGAACACCGGGGAGCTGTTTTTT. This translates into CSADRTEANTGELFF. This chain links TRBV20-1 with TRBJ2-2; TRBD1 might be the D (6 bases). The V gene's germline CDR1 is DFQATT and CDR2 SNEGSKA (reference sequence). The CDR3 runs to 15 residues. Between the trimmed V and J ends, which lost 5 bases and 0 bases, there was a span of 13 bases.

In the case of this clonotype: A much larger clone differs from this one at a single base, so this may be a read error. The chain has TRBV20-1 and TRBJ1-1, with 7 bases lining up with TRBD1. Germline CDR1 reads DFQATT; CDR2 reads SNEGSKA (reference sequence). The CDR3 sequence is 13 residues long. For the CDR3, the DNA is TGCAGTGCCTCGGGACAGAACAGGACTGAAGCTCTCTTT. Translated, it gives CSASGQNRTEALF.

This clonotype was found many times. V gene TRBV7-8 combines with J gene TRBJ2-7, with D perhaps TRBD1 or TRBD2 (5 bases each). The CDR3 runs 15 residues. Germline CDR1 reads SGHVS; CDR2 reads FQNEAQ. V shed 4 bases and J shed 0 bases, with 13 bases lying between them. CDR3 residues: CASSSSGSFSYEQYF. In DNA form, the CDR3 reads TGTGCCAGCAGCTCGTCAGGGAGCTTCTCCTACGAGCAGTACTTC. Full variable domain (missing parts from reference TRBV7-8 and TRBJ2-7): GAGVSQSPRYKVAKRGQDVALRCDPISGHVSLFWYQQALGQGPEFLTYFQNEAQLDKSGLPSDRFFAERPEGSVSTLKIQRTQQEDSAVYLCASSSSGSFSYEQYFGPGTRLTVT.

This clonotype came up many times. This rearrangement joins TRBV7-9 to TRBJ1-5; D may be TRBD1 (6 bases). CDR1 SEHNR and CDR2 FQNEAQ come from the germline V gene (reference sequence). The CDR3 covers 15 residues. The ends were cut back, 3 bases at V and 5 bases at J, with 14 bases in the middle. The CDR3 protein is CASSLGTLRDQPQHF. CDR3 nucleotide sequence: TGTGCCAGCAGCTTGGGGACACTACGAGATCAGCCCCAGCATTTT.

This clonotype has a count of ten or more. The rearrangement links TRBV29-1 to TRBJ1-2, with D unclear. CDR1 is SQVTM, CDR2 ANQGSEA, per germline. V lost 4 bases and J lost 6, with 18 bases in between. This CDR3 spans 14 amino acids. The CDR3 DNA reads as TGCAGCGTTGTGGTACTTTTTGTGAGGGATGGCTACACCTTC. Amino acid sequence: CSVVVLFVRDGYTF.

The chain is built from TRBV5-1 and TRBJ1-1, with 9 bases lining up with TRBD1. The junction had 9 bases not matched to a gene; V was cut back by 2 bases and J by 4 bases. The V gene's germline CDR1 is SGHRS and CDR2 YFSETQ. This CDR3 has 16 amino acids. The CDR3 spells CASSLTQGAPGTEAFF. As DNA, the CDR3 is TGCGCCAGCAGCTTAACACAGGGGGCCCCGGGCACTGAAGCTTTCTTT.

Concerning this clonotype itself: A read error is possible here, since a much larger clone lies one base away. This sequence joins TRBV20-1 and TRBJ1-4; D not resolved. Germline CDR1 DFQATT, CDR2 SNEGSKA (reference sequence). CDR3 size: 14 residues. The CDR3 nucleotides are TGCAGTACTAGAGAACTCACGGTGAATGAAAAACTGTTTTTT. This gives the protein CSTRELTVNEKLFF.

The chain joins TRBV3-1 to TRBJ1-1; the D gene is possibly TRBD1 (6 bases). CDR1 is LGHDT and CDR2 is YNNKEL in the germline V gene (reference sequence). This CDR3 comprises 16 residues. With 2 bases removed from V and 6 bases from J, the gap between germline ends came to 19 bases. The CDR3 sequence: CASSQFLNQGSSEAFF. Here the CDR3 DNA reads TGTGCCAGCAGCCAATTTCTGAATCAGGGGTCTTCTGAAGCTTTCTTT.

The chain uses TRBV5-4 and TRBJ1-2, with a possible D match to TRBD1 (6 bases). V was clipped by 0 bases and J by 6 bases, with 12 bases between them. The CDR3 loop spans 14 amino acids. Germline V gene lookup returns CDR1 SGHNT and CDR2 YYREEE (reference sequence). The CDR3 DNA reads TGTGCCAGCAGCTTGGATGCAGGGGCTAATGGCTACACCTTC. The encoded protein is CASSLDAGANGYTF. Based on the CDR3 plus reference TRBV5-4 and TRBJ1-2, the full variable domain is ETGVTQSPTHLIKTRGQQVTLRCSSQSGHNTVSWYQQALGQGPQFIFQYYREEENGRGNFPPRFSGLQFPNYSSELNVNALELDDSALYLCASSLDAGANGYTFGSGTRLTVV.

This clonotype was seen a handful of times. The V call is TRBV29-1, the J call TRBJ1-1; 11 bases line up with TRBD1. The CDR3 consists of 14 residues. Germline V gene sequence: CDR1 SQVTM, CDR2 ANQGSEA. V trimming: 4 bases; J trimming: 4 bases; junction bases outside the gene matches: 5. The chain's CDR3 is CSVGTGGFSTEAFF. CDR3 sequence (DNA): TGCAGCGTTGGGACAGGGGGCTTTAGCACTGAAGCTTTCTTT.

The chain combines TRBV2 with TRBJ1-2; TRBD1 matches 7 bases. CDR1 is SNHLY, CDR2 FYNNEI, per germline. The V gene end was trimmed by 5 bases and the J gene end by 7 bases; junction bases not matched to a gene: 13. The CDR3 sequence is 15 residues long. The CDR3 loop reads CASSQQGQRARGYTF. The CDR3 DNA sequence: TGTGCCAGCAGTCAACAGGGACAGAGGGCACGTGGCTACACCTTC.

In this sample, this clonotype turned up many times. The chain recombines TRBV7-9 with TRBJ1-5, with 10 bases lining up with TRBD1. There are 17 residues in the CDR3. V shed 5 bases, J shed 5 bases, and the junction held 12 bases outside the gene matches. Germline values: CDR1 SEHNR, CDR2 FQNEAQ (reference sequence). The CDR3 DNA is TGTGCCAGCAGCCTCGGGCAAGCCGGGACAGGGGATCAGCCCCAGCATTTT. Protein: CASSLGQAGTGDQPQHF.

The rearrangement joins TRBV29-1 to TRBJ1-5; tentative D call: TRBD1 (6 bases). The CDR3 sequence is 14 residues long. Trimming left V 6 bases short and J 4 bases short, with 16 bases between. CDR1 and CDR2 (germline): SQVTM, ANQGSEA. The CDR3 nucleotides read TGCAGCGTGGACGGGGGGGGCCTAAATCAGCCCCAGCATTTT. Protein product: CSVDGGGLNQPQHF.

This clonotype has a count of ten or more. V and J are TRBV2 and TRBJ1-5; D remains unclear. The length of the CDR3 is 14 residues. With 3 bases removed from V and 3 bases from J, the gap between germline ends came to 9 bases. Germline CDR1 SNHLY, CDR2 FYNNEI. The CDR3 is CASSESEFNQPQHF. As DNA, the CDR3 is TGTGCCAGCAGTGAGTCAGAATTCAATCAGCCCCAGCATTTT.

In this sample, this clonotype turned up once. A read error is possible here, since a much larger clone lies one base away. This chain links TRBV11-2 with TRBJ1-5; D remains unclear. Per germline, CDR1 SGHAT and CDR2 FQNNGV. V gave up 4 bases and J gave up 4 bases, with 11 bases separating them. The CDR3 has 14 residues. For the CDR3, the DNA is TGTGCCAGCAGCTCCCTATTAGGAAATCAGCCCCAGCATTTT. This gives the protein CASSSLLGNQPQHF. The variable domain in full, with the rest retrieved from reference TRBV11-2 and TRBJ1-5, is EAGVAQSPRYKIIEKRQSVAFWCNPISGHATLYWYQQILGQGPKLLIQFQNNGVVDDSQLPKDRFSAERLKGVDSTLKIQPAKLEDSAVYLCASSSLLGNQPQHFGDGTRLSIL.

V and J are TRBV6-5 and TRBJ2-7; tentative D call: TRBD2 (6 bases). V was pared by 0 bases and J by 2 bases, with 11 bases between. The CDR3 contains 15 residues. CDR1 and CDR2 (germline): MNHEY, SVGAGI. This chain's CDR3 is CASSYSGGVTYEQYF. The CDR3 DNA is TGTGCCAGCAGTTACTCCGGGGGAGTTACCTACGAGCAGTACTTC.

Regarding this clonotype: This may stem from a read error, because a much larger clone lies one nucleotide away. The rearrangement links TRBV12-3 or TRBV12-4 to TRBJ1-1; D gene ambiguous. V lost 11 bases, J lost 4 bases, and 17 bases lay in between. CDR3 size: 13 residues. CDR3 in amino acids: CASTAEVRTEAFF. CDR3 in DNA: TGTGCCTCTACAGCCGAGGTTCGCACTGAAGCTTTCTTT.

In DNA, the CDR3 is TGCGCCAGCAGCCAAGAAGGGGACACCCTCGGGGTCGAGCAGTACTTC. As protein: CASSQEGDTLGVEQYF. J is TRBJ2-7 and V is TRBV4-1, with a weak D call TRBD1 (6 bases). V lost 0 bases and J 6 bases, leaving 18 bases between the germline ends. The CDR3 sequence is 16 residues long. CDR1 is MGHRA and CDR2 is YSYEKL in the germline V gene.